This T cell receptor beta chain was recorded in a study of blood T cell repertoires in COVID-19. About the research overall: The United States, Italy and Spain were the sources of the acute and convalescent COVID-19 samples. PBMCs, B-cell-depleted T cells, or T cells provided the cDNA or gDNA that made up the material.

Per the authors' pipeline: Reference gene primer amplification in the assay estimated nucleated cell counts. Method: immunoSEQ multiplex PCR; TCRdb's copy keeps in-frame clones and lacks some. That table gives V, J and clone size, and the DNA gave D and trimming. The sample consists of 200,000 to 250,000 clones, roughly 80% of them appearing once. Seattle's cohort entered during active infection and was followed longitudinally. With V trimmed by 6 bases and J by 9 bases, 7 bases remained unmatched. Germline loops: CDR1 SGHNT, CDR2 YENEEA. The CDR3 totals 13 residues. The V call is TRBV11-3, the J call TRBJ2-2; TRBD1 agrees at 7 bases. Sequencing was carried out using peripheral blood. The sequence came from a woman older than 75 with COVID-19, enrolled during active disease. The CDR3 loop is CASRGRQGRELFF. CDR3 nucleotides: TGTGCCAGCAGGGGAAGACAGGGCAGGGAGCTGTTTTTT.